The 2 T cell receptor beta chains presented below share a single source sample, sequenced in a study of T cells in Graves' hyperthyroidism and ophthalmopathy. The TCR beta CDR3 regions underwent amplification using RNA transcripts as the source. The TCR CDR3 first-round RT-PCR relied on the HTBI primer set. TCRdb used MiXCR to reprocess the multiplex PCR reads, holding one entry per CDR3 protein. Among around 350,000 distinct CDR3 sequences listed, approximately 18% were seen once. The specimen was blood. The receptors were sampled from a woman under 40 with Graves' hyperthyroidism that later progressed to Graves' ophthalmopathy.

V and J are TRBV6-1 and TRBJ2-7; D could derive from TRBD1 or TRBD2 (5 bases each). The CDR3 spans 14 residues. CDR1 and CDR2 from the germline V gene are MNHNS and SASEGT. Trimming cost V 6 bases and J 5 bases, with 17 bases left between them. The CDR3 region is CASRNGGGANEQYF. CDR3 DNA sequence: TGTGCCAGCAGGAACGGTGGGGGAGCGAACGAGCAGTACTTC.

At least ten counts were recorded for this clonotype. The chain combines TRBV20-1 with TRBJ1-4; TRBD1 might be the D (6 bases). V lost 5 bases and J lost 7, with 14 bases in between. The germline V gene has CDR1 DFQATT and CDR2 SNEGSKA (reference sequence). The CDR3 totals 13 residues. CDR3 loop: CSAPGQKPEKLFF. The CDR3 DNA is TGCAGTGCTCCGGGACAAAAACCTGAAAAACTGTTTTTT.